A single sample is the source of the 3 T cell receptor beta chains below, sequenced in a study of identical twins listed by TCRdb under 2016. Libraries were constructed by 5' RACE. Sequencing was performed on an Illumina HiSeq 2000. TCRdb itself trimmed the public reads at Q25 with fastp, ran MiXCR and retained productive beta chains. A single entry per CDR3 protein holds the most common genes and DNA from its merged rows. This sample holds roughly 700,000 distinct CDR3 sequences; more than 6.5% were observed only once. The ten biggest clones cover around 0.98% of the sample. This sample was shared with a second study, whose subject was yellow fever vaccine responses in identical twins.

The sequencing sample was made of PBMCs. The receptors originated from a woman younger than 35 in good health.

The sample holds many counts of this clonotype. The chain is built from TRBV7-2 and TRBJ2-1; no reliable D call. V was cut by 5 bases and J by 8 bases, with 10 bases left in between. The CDR3 contains 12 residues. CDR1 and CDR2 from the germline V gene are SGHTA and FQGNSA. CDR3 in amino acids: CASSQKVYEQFF. The CDR3 DNA reads as TGTGCCAGCAGCCAAAAGGTCTATGAGCAGTTCTTC.

The V gene is TRBV11-3, the J gene TRBJ2-3, with D unresolved. This CDR3 has 14 residues. Trimming pared 1 base from V and 2 bases from J, leaving 7 bases between. The germline gives CDR1 SGHNT, CDR2 YENEEA. The CDR3 sequence is CASSLASITDTQYF. The DNA of the CDR3 is TGTGCCAGCAGCTTAGCGTCGATCACAGATACGCAGTATTTT.

The chain joins TRBV6-1 to TRBJ2-7; 12 bases map to TRBD2. The CDR3 is made up of 15 amino acids. From germline, CDR1 is MNHNS and CDR2 SASEGT. Losses at the gene ends were 10 bases for V and 6 bases for J; bases not matched to a gene: 13. CDR3 sequence reads: CATLFTSGRLSEQYF. The CDR3 bases are TGTGCCACACTCTTTACTAGCGGGAGGCTCTCCGAGCAGTACTTC.